The rows below give T cell receptor beta chains drawn from one sample of a study of TIL therapy for anti-PD-1-resistant metastatic lung cancer. Data came from immunoSEQ multiplex PCR; TCRdb stores just in-frame clones and leaves some out. The sample consists of 55,000 to 65,000 clones, roughly 66% of them appearing once. The sequenced sample was blood, obtained at baseline. The receptors originated from a person aged 25 to 85 with non-small cell lung cancer. CDR3s include the opening cysteine and the closing phenylalanine or tryptophan. D genes are given only for firm matches. Clone sizes are given selectively: once, few, many, or a class where the clone is expanded.

v_call	j_call	clone_size	d_call	cdr3_aa	cdr3_nt
TRBV10-3	TRBJ1-1	-	-	CAIRFSDLYTEAFF	TGTGCCATCAGATTCTCAGATCTATACACTGAAGCTTTCTTT
TRBV5-1	TRBJ2-3	few	-	CASSLASQGGLNTDTQYF	TGCGCCAGCAGCTTGGCCAGTCAGGGTGGCCTAAACACAGATACGCAGTATTTT
TRBV11-2	TRBJ1-6	few	-	CASSDTGFNSPLHF	TGTGCCAGCAGTGATACAGGGTTTAATTCACCCCTCCACTTT
TRBV5-1	TRBJ1-6	-	-	CASSFIMASDSPLHF	TGCGCCAGCAGCTTTATCATGGCCTCGGATTCACCCCTCCACTTT
TRBV6-6	TRBJ2-7	few	TRBD1	CATTRDRDYEQYF	TGTGCCACCACACGGGACAGGGACTACGAGCAGTACTTC
TRBV10-2	TRBJ2-7	once	TRBD2	CASSDSGLALDEQYF	TGCGCCAGCAGTGACTCCGGACTAGCTCTCGACGAGCAGTACTTC
TRBV9	TRBJ2-1	-	TRBD2	CASSVSGGTYNEQFF	TGTGCCAGCAGCGTATCCGGGGGGACCTACAATGAGCAGTTCTTC
TRBV7-9	TRBJ2-1	-	-	CASSLENWGNEQFF	TGTGCCAGCAGCTTAGAAAACTGGGGGAATGAGCAGTTCTTC
TRBV5-1	TRBJ2-3	-	-	CASSQTSSTDTQYF	TGCGCCAGCAGCCAAACCAGTAGCACAGATACGCAGTATTTT
TRBV5-1	TRBJ2-1	-	TRBD2	CASANRTSGAHEQFF	TGCGCCAGCGCCAACCGGACTAGCGGGGCCCATGAGCAGTTCTTC
TRBV4-1	TRBJ2-1	-	TRBD2	CASSQVPSGGYNEQFF	TGCGCCAGCAGCCAAGTTCCTAGCGGGGGTTACAATGAGCAGTTCTTC